The present TCR beta chain was sequenced within a study of vaccination and CD4 T cells after COVID-19. Study at large: Each convalescent patient was PCR positive for SARS-CoV-2 on nasal swab; nine or ten cases were mild and one severe. Each of the control cultures got a CEFX pool, an HIV-1 Nef pool, or no peptide.

The CDR3 consists of 12 residues. Between the trimmed V and J ends, which lost 4 bases and 7 bases, there was a span of 8 bases. Germline V gene lookup returns CDR1 SNHLY and CDR2 FYNNEI. Treatment in this sample: roughly 10-day PBMC culture with coronavirus spike peptide pools or control peptides (ViraFEST assay). The Oncomine TCR Beta short-read assay was applied to DNA of cultured CD4+ T cells. MiXCR, run by TCRdb on the PCR reads, gives a single entry per CDR3 protein. The sample has around 10,000 distinct CDR3 sequences, around 60% seen once. This clonotype showed up just a few times. The antigen is unknown.

The origin of this receptor is a human donor who had recovered from COVID-19. The chain uses TRBV2 and TRBJ1-5, with D possibly matching TRBD1 (6 bases). The sequenced material came from CD4+ T cells from blood, cultured in vitro. CDR3 DNA sequence: TGTGCCAGCAGTGTACAGGGACAGCCCCAGCATTTT. It translates to CASSVQGQPQHF.